This TCR beta chain came from a study of T cell responses to AZD1222 COVID-19 vaccine. About the study: Second-dose intervals near 4 or 12 weeks were combined.

In the case of this clone: Its antigen is not known.

Method: immunoSEQ multiplex PCR; TCRdb's copy keeps in-frame clones and lacks some. This repertoire shows 100,000 to 120,000 clones, 81% found once; its top ten account for 4% to 5%. The CDR3 spans 16 residues. Germline values: CDR1 KGHSH, CDR2 LQKENI. Germline trimming cut 8 bases from V and 4 bases from J; bases unmatched to any gene: 10. Findings of the study overall: Donors were mostly white British, more females; clonal diversity possibly underestimated. Recipients of AZD1222 seropositive at baseline numbered only 5 or 6.

The J gene is TRBJ2-6, the V gene TRBV18; 8 positions match TRBD1. The sequenced sample was peripheral blood, obtained on day 0 of AZD1222 vaccination. The TCR originated in an adult in good health. The CDR3 region is CASRTQGASGANVLTF. The CDR3 bases are TGTGCCAGCCGCACCCAGGGGGCTAGCGGGGCCAACGTCCTGACTTTC.